This TCR beta chain was captured by sequencing in a study of blood T cells in healthy people across ages. The CDR3 loop spans 16 amino acids. Between the trimmed V and J ends, which lost 2 bases and 2 bases, there was a span of 16 bases. Germline CDR1 DFQATT, CDR2 SNEGSKA (reference sequence). A second PCR of 7 to 11 cycles used a sample-barcoded 5' primer and a J-beta primer mix. MiXCR, applied by TCRdb to the 5' RACE reads, yields one record per CDR3 protein. The sample lists some 1,800,000 distinct CDR3 sequences; 39% were seen once. The sequenced sample was blood. The receptor comes from a human donor in good health. This sequence joins TRBV20-1 and TRBJ2-1; the D gene is possibly TRBD2 (5 bases). The CDR3 sequence: CSARPTDSGTYNEQFF. The CDR3 DNA follows: TGCAGTGCTAGACCAACGGACTCGGGGACCTACAATGAGCAGTTCTTC.